The rows below give T cell receptor beta chains drawn from one sample of a study of OX40 agonist ivuxolimab in advanced cancers. The data were produced by immunoSEQ multiplex PCR, yet TCRdb's version contains in-frame clones alone and is incomplete. The data show 50,000 or so clones, with approximately 89% seen just once and roughly 6% held by the top ten. The input for sequencing was CD4+ or CD8+ T cells sorted from blood, taken in a trial of the OX40 agonist ivuxolimab. These receptor sequences come from an adult with an advanced solid tumor such as melanoma, head and neck, liver or kidney cancer. Each CDR3 is given with its conserved first and last residue. The D gene is left open where the match is weak. Expanded clones get a size class; other rows say once, few or many, or leave the size out.

j_call	d_call	v_call	clone_size	cdr3_nt	cdr3_aa
TRBJ1-4	TRBD1	TRBV28	NA	TGTGCCAGCAGTTCTAGCCCAGGGGGTAATGAAAAACTGTTTTTT	CASSSSPGGNEKLFF
TRBJ2-3	NA	TRBV5-6	NA	TGTGCCAGCAGCTTGGCCATTCGGGGGAGCACAGATACGCAGTATTTT	CASSLAIRGSTDTQYF
TRBJ2-7	NA	TRBV9	medium-sized	TGTGCCAGCAGCCCCACGGTAAACTACGAGCAGTACTTC	CASSPTVNYEQYF
TRBJ1-5	NA	TRBV6-5	NA	TGTGCCAGCAGTTTAGGCAGCAGGGAGGCCCAGCATTTT	CASSLGSREAQHF
TRBJ2-7	TRBD2	TRBV4-1	NA	TGCGCCAGCAGCCAAGATTCGAGCGGGGCCTACGAGCAGTACTTC	CASSQDSSGAYEQYF
TRBJ1-5	NA	TRBV6-1	NA	TGTGCCAGCAGTGAAGCGCCAGGGTATAGCAATCAGCCCCAGCATTTT	CASSEAPGYSNQPQHF
TRBJ1-1	TRBD1	TRBV5-6	NA	TGTGCCAGCAGCGGGGGACAGGGTATGGCTTTCTTT	CASSGGQGMAFF
TRBJ2-1	TRBD1	TRBV4-1	NA	TGCGCCAGCAGCCAAGATAGGACAGGACGTGCGAATGAGCAGTTCTTC	CASSQDRTGRANEQFF
TRBJ2-3	NA	TRBV9	few	TGTGCCAGCTCCCCCGAGGGGTCAGGGACAGATACGCAGTATTTT	CASSPEGSGTDTQYF
TRBJ2-2	TRBD1	TRBV28	NA	TGTGCCAGCAGTTTAATTAACGGACAGGGAGGCACCGGGGAGCTGTTTTTT	CASSLINGQGGTGELFF
TRBJ2-1	TRBD2	TRBV5-6	NA	TGTGCCAGCAGCTTTTTGACTAGCGGGTCTCCCAATGAGCAGTTCTTC	CASSFLTSGSPNEQFF
TRBJ2-3	NA	TRBV7-3	NA	TGTGCCAGCAGCTTAGGCGGACGAACCTCTTTAGGCACAGATACGCAGTATTTT	CASSLGGRTSLGTDTQYF
TRBJ2-7	NA	TRBV23-1	NA	TGCGCCAGCAGTCAGAAACAGATTTCCTACGAGCAGTACTTC	CASSQKQISYEQYF
TRBJ1-1	NA	TRBV9	few	TGTGCCAGCAGCGCACAGGGTATGAACACTGAAGCTTTCTTT	CASSAQGMNTEAFF
TRBJ1-6	NA	TRBV5-1	NA	TGCGCCAGCAGCTTGGAAGGGGTGGGGTCACCCCTCCACTTT	CASSLEGVGSPLHF